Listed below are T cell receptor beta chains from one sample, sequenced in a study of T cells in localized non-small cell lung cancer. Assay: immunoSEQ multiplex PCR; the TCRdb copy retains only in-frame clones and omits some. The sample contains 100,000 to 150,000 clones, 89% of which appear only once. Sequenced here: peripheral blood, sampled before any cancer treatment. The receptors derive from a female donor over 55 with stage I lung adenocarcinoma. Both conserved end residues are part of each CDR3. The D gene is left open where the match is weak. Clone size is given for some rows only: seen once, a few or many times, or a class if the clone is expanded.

CDR3 DNA: TGTGCCAGCAGCTTAGGGGGGGCTGTCACTGAAGCTTTCTTT; CDR3 protein: CASSLGGAVTEAFF; V gene: TRBV11-3; clone size: NA; D gene: NA; CDR3 length: 14; J gene: TRBJ1-1
CDR3 DNA: TGTGCCAGCAGTTACAGCCAGGGGCGGGCTGAAGCTTTCTTT; CDR3 protein: CASSYSQGRAEAFF; V gene: TRBV6-5; clone size: NA; D gene: NA; CDR3 length: 14; J gene: TRBJ1-1
CDR3 DNA: TGTGCCAGCAGCCCGGGACTGGCGGGAGTAGCACCCTACAATGAGCAGTTCTTC; CDR3 protein: CASSPGLAGVAPYNEQFF; V gene: TRBV7-9; clone size: NA; D gene: TRBD2; CDR3 length: 18; J gene: TRBJ2-1
CDR3 DNA: TGTGCCAGCAGCTTGGCGAGGGGTCGCGAGACCCAGTACTTC; CDR3 protein: CASSLARGRETQYF; V gene: TRBV5-6; clone size: NA; D gene: NA; CDR3 length: 14; J gene: TRBJ2-5
CDR3 DNA: TGTGCCAGCATCCTCTCCTACGAGCAGTACTTC; CDR3 protein: CASILSYEQYF; V gene: TRBV27; clone size: once; D gene: NA; CDR3 length: 11; J gene: TRBJ2-7
CDR3 DNA: TGCGCCAGCAGCTTGTCTGGGACAGGGAACACTGAAGCTTTCTTT; CDR3 protein: CASSLSGTGNTEAFF; V gene: TRBV5-1; clone size: NA; D gene: TRBD1; CDR3 length: 15; J gene: TRBJ1-1
CDR3 DNA: TGTGCCAGCAGCCCACATCGACGGATTAACTATGGCTACACCTTC; CDR3 protein: CASSPHRRINYGYTF; V gene: TRBV7-9; clone size: NA; D gene: NA; CDR3 length: 15; J gene: TRBJ1-2
CDR3 DNA: TGCGCCAGCAGTGACGAAGGATTCGAGCAGTTCTTC; CDR3 protein: CASSDEGFEQFF; V gene: TRBV10-2; clone size: few; D gene: NA; CDR3 length: 12; J gene: TRBJ2-1
CDR3 DNA: TGTGCCAGCAGTGTCGCAGGGGGGACAGATACGCAGTATTTT; CDR3 protein: CASSVAGGTDTQYF; V gene: TRBV6-4; clone size: NA; D gene: NA; CDR3 length: 14; J gene: TRBJ2-3
CDR3 DNA: TGTGCCAGCTCACCCCGTGAAGGGGATGACTATGGCTACACCTTC; CDR3 protein: CASSPREGDDYGYTF; V gene: TRBV18; clone size: NA; D gene: NA; CDR3 length: 15; J gene: TRBJ1-2
CDR3 DNA: TGCGCCAGCAGCTTTGCCAGGAACAATGAGCAGTTCTTC; CDR3 protein: CASSFARNNEQFF; V gene: TRBV5-1; clone size: NA; D gene: NA; CDR3 length: 13; J gene: TRBJ2-1
CDR3 DNA: TGTGCCAGCAGCCAAGATAGGAGGCAGCCCCAGCATTTT; CDR3 protein: CASSQDRRQPQHF; V gene: TRBV14; clone size: NA; D gene: NA; CDR3 length: 13; J gene: TRBJ1-5
CDR3 DNA: TGTGCCATTAGCAATTCCGGGACTAGTAAACAAGAGACCCAGTACTTC; CDR3 protein: CAISNSGTSKQETQYF; V gene: TRBV10-3; clone size: NA; D gene: TRBD2; CDR3 length: 16; J gene: TRBJ2-5
CDR3 DNA: TGTGCCAGCAGCGTAGAGGCGCCAGCGGGAGTATTCACAGATACGCAGTATTTT; CDR3 protein: CASSVEAPAGVFTDTQYF; V gene: TRBV9; clone size: NA; D gene: TRBD2; CDR3 length: 18; J gene: TRBJ2-3
CDR3 DNA: TGCGCCAGCAGCCAAGAGGGACAGGGGTCCTACGAGCAGTACTTC; CDR3 protein: CASSQEGQGSYEQYF; V gene: TRBV4-1; clone size: NA; D gene: TRBD1; CDR3 length: 15; J gene: TRBJ2-7
CDR3 DNA: TGCGCCAGCAGCCAAGAGGGGGCAGGGGTGGGGGATGAGCAGTTCTTC; CDR3 protein: CASSQEGAGVGDEQFF; V gene: TRBV4-1; clone size: few; D gene: NA; CDR3 length: 16; J gene: TRBJ2-1
CDR3 DNA: TGTGCCAGCAGTGACCCAAGGGGACAGATAAACACCGGGGAGCTGTTTTTT; CDR3 protein: CASSDPRGQINTGELFF; V gene: TRBV6-1; clone size: NA; D gene: TRBD1; CDR3 length: 17; J gene: TRBJ2-2
CDR3 DNA: TGTGCCAGCAGGCAGCTAGCGGGAGGGCCGAAGACCCAGTACTTC; CDR3 protein: CASRQLAGGPKTQYF; V gene: TRBV11-2; clone size: NA; D gene: TRBD2; CDR3 length: 15; J gene: TRBJ2-5
CDR3 DNA: TGTGCCAGCAGCCGTGGTGGAGATAAGCCCTACGAGCAGTACTTC; CDR3 protein: CASSRGGDKPYEQYF; V gene: TRBV5-4; clone size: NA; D gene: NA; CDR3 length: 15; J gene: TRBJ2-7
CDR3 DNA: TGCACCAGCAGCCAGGGGGGGGACTACGAGCAGTACTTC; CDR3 protein: CTSSQGGDYEQYF; V gene: TRBV1; clone size: NA; D gene: NA; CDR3 length: 13; J gene: TRBJ2-7
CDR3 DNA: TGCGCCAGCAGCTTGGACGCCTATAGCAATCAGCCCCAGCATTTT; CDR3 protein: CASSLDAYSNQPQHF; V gene: TRBV5-1; clone size: NA; D gene: NA; CDR3 length: 15; J gene: TRBJ1-5
CDR3 DNA: TGTGCCAGTCGAAGGCGAACTAGCGGGAGTGATGGGGAGCTGTTTTTT; CDR3 protein: CASRRRTSGSDGELFF; V gene: TRBV2; clone size: NA; D gene: TRBD2; CDR3 length: 16; J gene: TRBJ2-2
CDR3 DNA: TGTGCCAGCAGTGAGGAGGGGGGTATAGGTGGCTACACCTTC; CDR3 protein: CASSEEGGIGGYTF; V gene: TRBV2; clone size: NA; D gene: NA; CDR3 length: 14; J gene: TRBJ1-2
CDR3 DNA: TGTGCCAGCAGTCTAGGCGGACTCAACTACGAGCAGTACTTC; CDR3 protein: CASSLGGLNYEQYF; V gene: TRBV6-6; clone size: NA; D gene: NA; CDR3 length: 14; J gene: TRBJ2-7
CDR3 DNA: TGTGCCTGGAGTGTTTGGGGTGGCGATCAGCCCCAGCATTTT; CDR3 protein: CAWSVWGGDQPQHF; V gene: TRBV30; clone size: NA; D gene: NA; CDR3 length: 14; J gene: TRBJ1-5
CDR3 DNA: TGTGCCAGCAGTCGAATACGGACAAGGGGGCCCTACGAGCAGTACTTC; CDR3 protein: CASSRIRTRGPYEQYF; V gene: TRBV28; clone size: NA; D gene: TRBD1; CDR3 length: 16; J gene: TRBJ2-7
CDR3 DNA: TGTGCCAGTACCCAGACTAGCGGCAACTCCTACGAGCAGTACTTC; CDR3 protein: CASTQTSGNSYEQYF; V gene: TRBV19; clone size: NA; D gene: TRBD2; CDR3 length: 15; J gene: TRBJ2-7
CDR3 DNA: TGTGCCATCAGTGAGGGGTACGCTGAAGCTTTCTTT; CDR3 protein: CAISEGYAEAFF; V gene: TRBV10-3; clone size: NA; D gene: NA; CDR3 length: 12; J gene: TRBJ1-1
CDR3 DNA: TGTGCCAGCAGCTTAACCAGTGGGTCAAAGATCGAGCAGTACTTC; CDR3 protein: CASSLTSGSKIEQYF; V gene: TRBV13; clone size: NA; D gene: NA; CDR3 length: 15; J gene: TRBJ2-7
CDR3 DNA: TGTGCCAGCAGTGGAACGAACACCGGGGAGCTGTTTTTT; CDR3 protein: CASSGTNTGELFF; V gene: TRBV27; clone size: NA; D gene: NA; CDR3 length: 13; J gene: TRBJ2-2
CDR3 DNA: TGTGCCTGGGGACAGGGTTCAGATACGCAGTATTTT; CDR3 protein: CAWGQGSDTQYF; V gene: TRBV30; clone size: NA; D gene: TRBD1; CDR3 length: 12; J gene: TRBJ2-3
CDR3 DNA: TGTGCCAGCAGTTTATTTTCAGGGAGAGATAGCAATCAGCCCCAGCATTTT; CDR3 protein: CASSLFSGRDSNQPQHF; V gene: TRBV28; clone size: NA; D gene: NA; CDR3 length: 17; J gene: TRBJ1-5
CDR3 DNA: TGTGCCAGCAGCTCCGGGACAGGGTTTTACGAGCAGTACTTC; CDR3 protein: CASSSGTGFYEQYF; V gene: TRBV7-2; clone size: NA; D gene: TRBD1; CDR3 length: 14; J gene: TRBJ2-7
CDR3 DNA: TGTGCCAGCAGCTTGGGACCCCCGAGGGGGGGAGGGTACGAGCAGTACTTC; CDR3 protein: CASSLGPPRGGGYEQYF; V gene: TRBV5-5; clone size: few; D gene: NA; CDR3 length: 17; J gene: TRBJ2-7
CDR3 DNA: TGTGCCAGCAGTTCGGTGGACAGGGGCAAACTGTTTTTT; CDR3 protein: CASSSVDRGKLFF; V gene: TRBV28; clone size: NA; D gene: TRBD1; CDR3 length: 13; J gene: TRBJ1-4